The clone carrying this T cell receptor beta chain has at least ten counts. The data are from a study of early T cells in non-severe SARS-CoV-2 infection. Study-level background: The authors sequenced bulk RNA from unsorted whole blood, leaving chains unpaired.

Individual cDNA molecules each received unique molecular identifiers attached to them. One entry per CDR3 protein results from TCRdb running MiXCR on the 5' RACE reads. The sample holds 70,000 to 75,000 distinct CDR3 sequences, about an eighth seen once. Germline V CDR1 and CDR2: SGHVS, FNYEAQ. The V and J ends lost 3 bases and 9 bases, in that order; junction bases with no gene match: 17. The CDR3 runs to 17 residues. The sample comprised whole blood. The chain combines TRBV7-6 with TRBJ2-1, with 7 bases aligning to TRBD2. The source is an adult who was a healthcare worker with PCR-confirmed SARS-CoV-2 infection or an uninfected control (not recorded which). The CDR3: CASSFGASSGEFGEQFF. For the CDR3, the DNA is TGTGCCAGCAGCTTTGGGGCCTCAAGCGGGGAGTTCGGTGAGCAGTTCTTC. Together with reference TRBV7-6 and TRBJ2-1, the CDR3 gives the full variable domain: GAGVSQSPRYKVTKRGQDVALRCDPISGHVSLYWYRQALGQGPEFLTYFNYEAQQDKSGLPNDRFSAERPEGSISTLTIQRTEQRDSAMYRCASSFGASSGEFGEQFFGPGTRLTVL.